This T cell receptor (beta chain) originates from a study of T-cell reconstitution after alpha-beta-depleted transplantation in children (dated by TCRdb to about 2016). Study-level background: The study quantitatively tracked T-cell immune reconstitution after TCRalphabeta/CD19-depleted allogeneic hematopoietic cell transplantation in children using TCR repertoire profiling.

Library creation used PCR. Sequenced using an Illumina HiSeq 2500. TCR libraries were prepared with molecular barcoding, using unique molecular identifiers to normalize TCRbeta repertoire quantification. TCRdb handled the public reads itself, with Q25 trimming in fastp and clone calling in MiXCR, and kept productive beta chains. Rows matching on CDR3 protein sequence are summarized as one entry with the most common DNA and genes. This sample lists around 580,000 distinct CDR3 sequences; 25% to 30% were detected once. The top ten constitute 30% to 40% of the sample. Regarding this clonotype: The target of this receptor is not known. There are no base qualities to consult, and no much larger clone falls within one base.

The treatment or condition label, read with the paper, signifies: allogeneic hematopoietic cell transplantation with graft depleted of TCRalphabeta T cells and CD19 B cells. The transplant recipients were children given TCRalphabeta/CD19-depleted allogeneic hematopoietic cell grafts. On the study overall, not on this receptor specifically: Over the following months the frequencies of hyperexpanded clones went down, and after one year T-cell counts and TCRbeta diversity were mostly credited to newly produced T cells. The apparently early alphabetaT-cell count recovery about two months after transplant was reportedly dependent on only several hundred rapidly expanded clones derived from non-depleted graft cells. The high TCRbeta diversity at day 60 in some patients was ascribed to recipient T cells and intrathymic progenitors that had survived conditioning.

The sample consisted of PBMCs, taken before TCRalphabeta/CD19-depleted stem cell transplant. The clonotype was recovered from a boy under two years old with Wiskott-Aldrich syndrome, due to receive a stem cell transplant.

The nucleotide sequence is given as TGCAGCGTTGTGATTGGGGCAGGGTCCTCCTACGAGCAGTACTTC. Its protein reads: CSVVIGAGSSYEQYF. The receptor chain draws on TRBV29-1 and TRBJ2-7, and the D gene may be TRBD1, 5 bases matching. From the cysteine up to the phenylalanine, the CDR3 has a length of 15 residues. Solely the CDR3 DNA is kept, with 45 bases framed from the first base. The germline V gene gives CDR1 as SQVTM and CDR2 as ANQGSEA. Relative to germline, V is 4 bases shorter and J is 0 bases shorter, with 16 bases between their ends.